The 19 T cell receptor beta chains presented below share a single source sample, sequenced in a study of blood T cells in healthy people across ages. A second PCR, run for about 7 to 11 cycles, used a sample-barcoded 5' primer plus a J-beta primer mix. TCRdb recomputed calls from the 5' RACE reads with MiXCR, one row per CDR3 protein. This table has hundreds of thousands of distinct CDR3 sequences, about 43% appearing once. What was sequenced was blood. The receptors were sampled from a man older than 75 in good health.

As to this clonotype: This may stem from a read error, because a much larger clone lies one nucleotide away. V usage is TRBV25-1 and J usage is TRBJ2-5; the D gene is possibly TRBD2 (6 bases). The tail of the sequence fits TRBJ2-7 better, so the J call may be wrong. The CDR3 runs 14 residues. In germline, CDR1 is MGHDK, CDR2 SYGVNS. CDR3 protein: CASSEYGAGYEQYF. The CDR3 DNA reads as TGTGCCAGCAGTGAGTACGGAGCGGGCTACGAGCAGTACTTC.

V is TRBV27 and J is TRBJ2-4; D gene unclear. The J call may be mistaken, given a closer DNA end match to TRBJ2-5. Germline lookup yields CDR1 MNHEY and CDR2 SMNVEV (reference sequence). The CDR3 has 14 residues. CDR3: CASRTTDGKETQYF. CDR3 coding DNA: TGTGCCAGCAGGACGACGGACGGAAAAGAGACCCAGTACTTC.

Regarding this clonotype: This may arise from a read error, as a much more abundant clone is one base away. The rearrangement joins TRBV20-1 to TRBJ2-1; D not certain. V lost 3 bases, J lost 5 bases, and 11 bases lay in between. Per germline, CDR1 DFQATT and CDR2 SNEGSKA (reference sequence). CDR3 length: 13 residues. CDR3 sequence (DNA): TGCAGTGCTAGTCTAACGGGCGACAATGAGCAGTTCTTC. Translating gives CSASLTGDNEQFF.

This clonotype was counted a few times. The chain links TRBV11-2 to TRBJ2-7, with TRBD2 matching over 13 bases. V dropped 3 bases and J dropped 10; count of bases not matched to a gene: 9. From germline, CDR1 is SGHAT and CDR2 FQNNGV. The CDR3 is 15 amino acids. CDR3 loop: CASSLTSGGMKPQYF. The CDR3, as DNA: TGTGCCAGCAGCTTGACTAGCGGGGGGATGAAGCCCCAGTACTTC.

Many counts were recorded for this clonotype. V gene TRBV3-1 combines with J gene TRBJ1-2, with TRBD1 matching 7 bases. Trimming at V came to 4 bases and at J to 4 bases, leaving 6 bases not matched to a gene. Germline CDR1 reads LGHDT; CDR2 reads YNNKEL (reference sequence). This CDR3 is 14 amino acids long. DNA for the CDR3: TGTGCCAGCAGCCCCCGGGACAGCGCCTATGGCTACACCTTC. It codes for CASSPRDSAYGYTF.

This clonotype was recorded a few times. The chain combines TRBV6-2 or TRBV6-3 with TRBJ2-7, with a weak D call TRBD1 (6 bases). The CDR3 sequence is 12 residues long. Between the trimmed V and J ends, which lost 6 bases and 2 bases, there was a span of 8 bases. Germline CDR1 reads MNHEY; CDR2 reads SVGEGT. The CDR3 sequence is CASRAGAYEQYF. Written as DNA, the CDR3 is TGTGCCAGCAGGGCAGGGGCCTACGAGCAGTACTTC.

This clonotype was detected only a few times. The gene calls are TRBV7-9 and TRBJ2-3; perhaps TRBD2 as D (5 bases). CDR3 length: 15 residues. The germline V gene has CDR1 SEHNR and CDR2 FQNEAQ (reference sequence). V shed 2 bases and J shed 3 bases, with 12 bases lying between them. CDR3 sequence: CASSLSGSPTDTQYF. In DNA, the CDR3 is TGTGCCAGCAGCTTAAGTGGGAGCCCGACAGATACGCAGTATTTT.

The chain joins TRBV7-2 to TRBJ2-4; tentative D call: TRBD2 (6 bases). Trimming cost V 5 bases and J 6 bases, with 11 bases left between them. The length of the CDR3 is 13 residues. The germline gives CDR1 SGHTA, CDR2 FQGNSA. CDR3 protein: CASSPRGTNIQYF. CDR3 bases: TGTGCCAGCAGCCCGCGGGGTACAAACATTCAGTACTTC. Together with reference TRBV7-2 and TRBJ2-4, the CDR3 gives the full variable domain: GAGVSQSPSNKVTEKGKDVELRCDPISGHTALYWYRQSLGQGLEFLIYFQGNSAPDKSGLPSDRFSAERTGGSVSTLTIQRTQQEDSAVYLCASSPRGTNIQYFGAGTRLSVL.

On this clonotype itself: The junction differs from germline at one of its ends, possibly a read error. V is TRBV6-1 and J is TRBJ2-2; D is possibly TRBD1 or TRBD2 (6 bases each). This CDR3 has 17 amino acids. Germline loops: CDR1 MNHNS, CDR2 SASEGT. The CDR3 region has the DNA TGTGCCAGCAGTCAAGCGAGGACAGTGGGGGACTCCGGGGAGCTGTTTTTT. Translating gives CASSQARTVGDSGELFF.

This clonotype was seen ten or more times. A much larger clonotype is one base distant, so this may be a read error. The genes are TRBV5-5 and TRBJ1-2; 8 bases map to TRBD1. This CDR3 contains 15 residues. Per germline, CDR1 SGHKS and CDR2 YYEKEE (reference sequence). Trimming cost V 0 bases and J 4 bases; bases outside gene matches: 5. The chain's CDR3 is CASSLERQGSYGYTF. CDR3 nucleotides: TGTGCCAGCAGCTTGGAAAGACAGGGGTCCTATGGCTACACCTTC. Using reference TRBV5-5 and TRBJ1-2 for the parts outside the CDR3, the full variable domain is DAGVTQSPTHLIKTRGQQVTLRCSPISGHKSVSWYQQVLGQGPQFIFQYYEKEERGRGNFPDRFSARQFPNYSSELNVNALLLGDSALYLCASSLERQGSYGYTFGSGTRLTVV.

This chain connects TRBV7-2 to TRBJ2-4; 9 nucleotides agree with TRBD1. The DNA matches TRBJ2-7 better at its end, which makes the J call doubtful. CDR3 length: 15 amino acids. CDR1 is SGHTA and CDR2 is FQGNSA in the germline V gene. In DNA form, the CDR3 reads TGTGCCAGCAGCTCAGCCGGGACAGGGACCCACGAGCAGTACTTC. Amino acids: CASSSAGTGTHEQYF.

Note on this clonotype: One end of the junction varies from germline; a read error may be responsible. This chain connects TRBV7-9 to TRBJ2-3, with 11 bases that match TRBD2. Germline CDR1 and CDR2: SEHNR and FQNEAQ (reference sequence). CDR3 length equals 16 residues. The DNA for the CDR3 is TGTGCCGGCAGCCCCGGGACTAGCGGTGACACAGATACGCAGTATTTT. Its translation is CAGSPGTSGDTDTQYF.

A few counts support this clonotype. This sequence may be a read error, since a much larger clone differs from it by one base. The genes are TRBV6-1 and TRBJ2-5; 9 bases align to TRBD1. V trimming: 6 bases; J trimming: 11 bases; junction bases outside the gene matches: 13. The CDR3 has 14 amino acids. Germline values: CDR1 MNHNS, CDR2 SASEGT. The CDR3 DNA reads as TGTGCCAGCAGAACCGGGACAGGGTACAATGAGCAGTACTTC. Translation gives CASRTGTGYNEQYF.

The rearrangement joins TRBV5-1 to TRBJ2-3; 9 bases line up with TRBD1. Losses at the gene ends were 4 bases for V and 4 bases for J; bases not matched to a gene: 7. CDR3 length: 15 amino acids. Germline lookup yields CDR1 SGHRS and CDR2 YFSETQ. DNA of the CDR3: TGCGCCAGCAGCCGGACAGGGGACATTGCAGATACGCAGTATTTT. Translated, it gives CASSRTGDIADTQYF.

This rearrangement joins TRBV4-1 to TRBJ2-7, with TRBD1 matching over 7 bases. This CDR3 spans 14 amino acids. Germline lookup yields CDR1 MGHRA and CDR2 YSYEKL. V was pared by 0 bases and J by 5 bases, with 4 bases of the junction left unmatched. The CDR3 reads CASSQDYRGNEQYF. Here the CDR3 DNA reads TGCGCCAGCAGCCAAGACTACAGGGGTAACGAGCAGTACTTC.

The chain is built from TRBV20-1 and TRBJ2-1; possibly TRBD2 for D (6 bases). The V and J ends lost 3 bases and 8 bases respectively, with 17 bases between them. The V gene's germline CDR1 is DFQATT and CDR2 SNEGSKA (reference sequence). The CDR3 has 14 amino acids. The CDR3 DNA reads TGCAGTGCTAGGGGGACTCCGCCCTCAGATGAGCAGTTCTTC. Protein product: CSARGTPPSDEQFF.

V gene TRBV9 combines with J gene TRBJ2-6; no reliable D call. CDR1 is SGDLS, CDR2 YYNGEE, per germline. This CDR3 spans 14 amino acids. V was clipped by 1 base and J by 4 bases, with 6 bases between them. CDR3 nucleotides: TGTGCCAGCAGCGTACCGGCCGGGGCCAACGTCCTGACTTTC. It yields the protein CASSVPAGANVLTF.

The chain links TRBV5-1 to TRBJ2-1, with 13 bases lining up with TRBD2. Per germline, CDR1 SGHRS and CDR2 YFSETQ. The J segment lost 7 bases and the V segment lost 0 bases, leaving 4 bases of the junction unmatched. This CDR3 contains 16 residues. CDR3 protein: CASSLAWTSGRNEQFF. Here the CDR3 DNA reads TGCGCCAGCAGCTTGGCCTGGACTAGCGGGAGAAATGAGCAGTTCTTC. Supplemented by reference TRBV5-1 and TRBJ2-1, the full variable domain reads KAGVTQTPRYLIKTRGQQVTLSCSPISGHRSVSWYQQTPGQGLQFLFEYFSETQRNKGNFPGRFSGRQFSNSRSEMNVSTLELGDSALYLCASSLAWTSGRNEQFFGPGTRLTVL.

The V gene is TRBV4-2, the J gene TRBJ2-2, with D hard to call. In germline, CDR1 is LGHNA, CDR2 YNFKEQ. The CDR3 runs to 14 residues. V lost 1 base and J lost 8, with 11 bases in between. Written as DNA, the CDR3 is TGTGCCAGCAGCCAAGTCGGCGATTTGGGGGAGCTGTTTTTT. Translated, it gives CASSQVGDLGELFF.